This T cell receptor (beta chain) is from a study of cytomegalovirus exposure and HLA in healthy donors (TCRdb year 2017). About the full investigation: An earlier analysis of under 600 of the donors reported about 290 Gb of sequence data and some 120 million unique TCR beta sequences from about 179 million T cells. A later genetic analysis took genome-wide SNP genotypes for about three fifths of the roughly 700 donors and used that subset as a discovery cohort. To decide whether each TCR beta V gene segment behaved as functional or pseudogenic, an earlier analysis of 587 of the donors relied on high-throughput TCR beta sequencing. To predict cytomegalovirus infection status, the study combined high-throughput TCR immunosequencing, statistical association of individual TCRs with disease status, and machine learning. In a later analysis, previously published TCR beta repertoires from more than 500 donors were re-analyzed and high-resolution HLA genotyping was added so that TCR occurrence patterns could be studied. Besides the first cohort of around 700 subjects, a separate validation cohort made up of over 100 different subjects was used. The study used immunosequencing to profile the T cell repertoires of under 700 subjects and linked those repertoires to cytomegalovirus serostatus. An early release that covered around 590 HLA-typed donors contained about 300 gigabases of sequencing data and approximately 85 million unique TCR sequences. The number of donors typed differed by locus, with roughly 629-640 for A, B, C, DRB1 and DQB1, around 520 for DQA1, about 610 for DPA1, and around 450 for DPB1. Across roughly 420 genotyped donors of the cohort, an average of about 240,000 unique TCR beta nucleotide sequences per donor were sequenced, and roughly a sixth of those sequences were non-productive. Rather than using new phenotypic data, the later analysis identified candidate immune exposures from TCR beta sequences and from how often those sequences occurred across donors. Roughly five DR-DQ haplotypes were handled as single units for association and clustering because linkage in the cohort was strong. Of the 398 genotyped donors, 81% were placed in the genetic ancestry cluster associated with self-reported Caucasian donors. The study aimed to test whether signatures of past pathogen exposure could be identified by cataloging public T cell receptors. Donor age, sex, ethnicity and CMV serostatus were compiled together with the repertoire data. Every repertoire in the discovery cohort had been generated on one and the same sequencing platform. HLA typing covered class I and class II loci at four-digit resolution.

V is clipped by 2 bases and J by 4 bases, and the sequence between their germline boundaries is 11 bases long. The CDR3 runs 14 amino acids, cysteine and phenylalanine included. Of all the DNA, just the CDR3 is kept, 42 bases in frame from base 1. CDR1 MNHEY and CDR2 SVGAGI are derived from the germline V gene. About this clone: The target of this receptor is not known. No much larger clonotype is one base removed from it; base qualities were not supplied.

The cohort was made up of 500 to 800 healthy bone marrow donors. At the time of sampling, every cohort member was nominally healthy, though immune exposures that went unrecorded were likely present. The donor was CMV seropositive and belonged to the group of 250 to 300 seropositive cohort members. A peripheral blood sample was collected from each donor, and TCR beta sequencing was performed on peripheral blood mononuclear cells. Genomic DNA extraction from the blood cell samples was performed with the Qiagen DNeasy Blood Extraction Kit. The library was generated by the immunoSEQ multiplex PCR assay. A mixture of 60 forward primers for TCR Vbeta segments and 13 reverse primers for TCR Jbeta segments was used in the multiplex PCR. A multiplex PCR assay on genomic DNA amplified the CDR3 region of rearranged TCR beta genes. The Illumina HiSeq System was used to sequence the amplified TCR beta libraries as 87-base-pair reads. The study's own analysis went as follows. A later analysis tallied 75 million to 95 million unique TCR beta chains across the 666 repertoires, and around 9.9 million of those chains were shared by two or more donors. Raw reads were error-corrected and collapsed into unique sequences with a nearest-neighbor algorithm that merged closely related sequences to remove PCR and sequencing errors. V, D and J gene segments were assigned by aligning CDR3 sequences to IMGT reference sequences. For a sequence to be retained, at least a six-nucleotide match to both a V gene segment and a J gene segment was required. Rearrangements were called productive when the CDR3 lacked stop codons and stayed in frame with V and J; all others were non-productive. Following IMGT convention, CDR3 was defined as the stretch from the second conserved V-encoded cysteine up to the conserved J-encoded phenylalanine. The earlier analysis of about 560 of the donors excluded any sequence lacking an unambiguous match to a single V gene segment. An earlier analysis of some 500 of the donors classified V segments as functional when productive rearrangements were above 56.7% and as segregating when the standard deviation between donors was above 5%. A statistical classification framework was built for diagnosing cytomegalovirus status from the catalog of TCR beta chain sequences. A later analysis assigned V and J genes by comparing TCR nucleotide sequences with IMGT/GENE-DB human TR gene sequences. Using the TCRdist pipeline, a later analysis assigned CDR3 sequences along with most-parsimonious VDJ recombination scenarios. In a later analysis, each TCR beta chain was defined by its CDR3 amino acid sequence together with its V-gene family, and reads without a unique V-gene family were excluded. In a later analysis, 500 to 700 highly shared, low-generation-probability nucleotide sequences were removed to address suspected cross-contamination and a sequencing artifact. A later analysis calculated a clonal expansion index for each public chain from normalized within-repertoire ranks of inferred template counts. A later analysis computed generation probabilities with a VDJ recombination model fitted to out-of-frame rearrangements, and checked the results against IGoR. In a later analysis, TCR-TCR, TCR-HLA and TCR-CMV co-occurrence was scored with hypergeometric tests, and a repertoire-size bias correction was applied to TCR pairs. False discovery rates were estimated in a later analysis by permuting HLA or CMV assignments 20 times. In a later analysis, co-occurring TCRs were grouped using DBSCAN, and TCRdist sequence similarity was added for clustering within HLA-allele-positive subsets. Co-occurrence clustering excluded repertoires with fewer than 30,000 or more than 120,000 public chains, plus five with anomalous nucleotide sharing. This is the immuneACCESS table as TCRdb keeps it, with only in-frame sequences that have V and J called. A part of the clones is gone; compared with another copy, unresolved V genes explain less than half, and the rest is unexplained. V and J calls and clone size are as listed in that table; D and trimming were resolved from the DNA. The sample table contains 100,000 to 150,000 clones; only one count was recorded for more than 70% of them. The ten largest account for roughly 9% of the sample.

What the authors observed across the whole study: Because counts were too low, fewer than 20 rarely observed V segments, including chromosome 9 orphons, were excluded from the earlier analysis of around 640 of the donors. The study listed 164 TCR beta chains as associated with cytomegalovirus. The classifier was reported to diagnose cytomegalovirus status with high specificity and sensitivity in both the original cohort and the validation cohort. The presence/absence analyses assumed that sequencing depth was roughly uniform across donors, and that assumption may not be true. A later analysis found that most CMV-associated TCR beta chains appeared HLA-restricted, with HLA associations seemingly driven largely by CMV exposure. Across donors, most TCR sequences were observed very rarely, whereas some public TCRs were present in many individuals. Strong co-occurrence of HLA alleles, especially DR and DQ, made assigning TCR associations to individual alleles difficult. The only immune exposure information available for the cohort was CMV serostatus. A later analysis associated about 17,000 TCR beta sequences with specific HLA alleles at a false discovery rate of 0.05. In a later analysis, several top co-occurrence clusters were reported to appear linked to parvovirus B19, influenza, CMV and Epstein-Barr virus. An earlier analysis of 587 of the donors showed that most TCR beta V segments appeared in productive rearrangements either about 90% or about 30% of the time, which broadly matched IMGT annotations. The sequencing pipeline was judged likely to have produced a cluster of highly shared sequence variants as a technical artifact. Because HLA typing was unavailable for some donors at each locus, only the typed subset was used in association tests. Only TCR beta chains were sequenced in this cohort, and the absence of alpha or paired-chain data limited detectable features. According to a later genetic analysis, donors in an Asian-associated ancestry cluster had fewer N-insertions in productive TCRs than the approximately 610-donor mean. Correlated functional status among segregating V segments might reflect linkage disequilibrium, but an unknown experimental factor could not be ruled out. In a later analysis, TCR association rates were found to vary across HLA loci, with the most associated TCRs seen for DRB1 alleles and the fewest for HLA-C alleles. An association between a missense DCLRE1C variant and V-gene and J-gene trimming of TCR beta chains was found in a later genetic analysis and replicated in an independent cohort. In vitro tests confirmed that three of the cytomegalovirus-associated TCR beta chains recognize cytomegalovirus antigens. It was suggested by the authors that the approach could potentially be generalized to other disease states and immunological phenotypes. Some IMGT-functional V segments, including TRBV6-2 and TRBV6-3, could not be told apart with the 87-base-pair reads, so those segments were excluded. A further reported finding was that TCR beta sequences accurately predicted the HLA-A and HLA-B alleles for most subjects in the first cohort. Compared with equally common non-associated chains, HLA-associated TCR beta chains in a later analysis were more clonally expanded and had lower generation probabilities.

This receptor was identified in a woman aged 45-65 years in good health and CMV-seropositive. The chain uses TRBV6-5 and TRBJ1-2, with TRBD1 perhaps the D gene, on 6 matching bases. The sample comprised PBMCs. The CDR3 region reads CASSYGGGGYGYTF. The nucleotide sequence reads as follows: TGTGCCAGCAGTTACGGGGGGGGCGGCTATGGCTACACCTTC.